The sample holds many counts of the clone carrying this TCR beta chain. Its antigen is as yet unknown. CDR1 is MGHRA and CDR2 is YSYEKL in the germline V gene. V lost 4 bases and J 1 base, leaving 10 bases between the germline ends. This CDR3 is built from 14 residues. The data were obtained in a study of CD8 T cells in ankylosing spondylitis. Overall study results and limits: In reactive arthritis synovial fluid and blood, some motif variants had been reported before. CD8+ by phenotype, disease-linked clones were relatively rare in peripheral blood.

TCRdb used MiXCR to reprocess the 5' RACE reads, holding one entry per CDR3 protein. The table records approximately 200,000 distinct CDR3 sequences, around 13% of them present only once. The sequenced sample consisted of blood, either unsorted or a sorted T cell fraction (not recorded which). This TCR came from a male donor with ankylosing spondylitis or in good health (not recorded which). This sequence joins TRBV4-1 and TRBJ1-1; no clear D. In nucleotides, the CDR3 is TGCGCCAGCAGCCGATTAGGTGGGAACACTGAAGCTTTCTTT. Translated: CASSRLGGNTEAFF.